This passage covers 15 T cell receptor beta chains from one sample sequenced in a study of T cell changes during pregnancy in multiple sclerosis. Assay: immunoSEQ multiplex PCR; the TCRdb copy retains only in-frame clones and omits some. The data show roughly 100,000 clones, 85% to 95% seen once. Sequencing was performed on peripheral blood, taken after pregnancy. The source is a female donor with multiple sclerosis, enrolled in a pregnancy study.

CDR3: CASSFSTGGSYEQYF. In DNA form, the CDR3 reads TGTGCCAGCAGTTTCTCGACAGGGGGATCCTACGAGCAGTACTTC. This chain uses TRBV27 with TRBJ2-7, with 9 bases lining up with TRBD1. CDR3 length equals 15 residues. CDR1 is MNHEY, CDR2 SMNVEV, per germline (reference sequence). V lost 3 bases and J lost 1; bases outside the gene matches: 4.

This CDR3 is CASSLNTPPGELFF. CDR3 coding DNA: TGTGCCAGCAGCTTAAACACACCTCCCGGGGAGCTGTTTTTT. The chain recombines TRBV7-3 with TRBJ2-2; D gene unclear. This CDR3 has 14 amino acids. The germline CDR1 and CDR2 sequences are SGHTA and FQGTGA. V was cut by 1 base and J by 6 bases, with 9 bases left in between.

This chain joins TRBV2 and TRBJ1-2, with a weak D call TRBD1 (6 bases). Germline V gene lookup returns CDR1 SNHLY and CDR2 FYNNEI. The length of the CDR3 is 17 residues. Trimming removed 3 bases from V and 8 bases from J, with 25 bases in between. CDR3 in amino acids: CASSDGDLQGASKGYTF. The CDR3 region has the DNA TGTGCCAGCAGTGATGGGGATTTACAGGGTGCGTCGAAGGGCTACACCTTC.

Comment on this clone: The final CDR3 position lacks the conserved phenylalanine or tryptophan, pointing to a likely read error. No DNA is shown, since the ends of the CDR3 on it are uncertain; the CDR3 is the one TCRdb lists. The chain has TRBV5-6 and TRBJ2-7; the table names TRBD1, a call not compared with the DNA. The germline V gene has CDR1 SGHDT and CDR2 YYEEEE. Termini included, the CDR3 measures 10 amino acids. CDR3 loop: CASSGGQGAA.

V gene TRBV7-2 combines with J gene TRBJ2-7; 16 bases are shared with TRBD2. The trim removed 0 bases at V and 6 bases at J, leaving 2 bases unmatched. The CDR3 runs 16 residues. CDR1 is SGHTA and CDR2 is FQGNSA in the germline V gene. The CDR3 DNA follows: TGTGCCAGCAGCTTAGCTGGGACTAGCGGGGGGGGCGAGCAGTACTTC. This codes for CASSLAGTSGGGEQYF.

The chain links TRBV19 to TRBJ2-2; 7 positions match TRBD2. J was trimmed by 7 bases and V by 5 bases; bases with no gene match: 4. Germline V gives CDR1 LNHDA, CDR2 SQIVND (reference sequence). This CDR3 spans 13 amino acids. The CDR3 region is CASSGRGGGELFF. The CDR3 DNA follows: TGTGCCAGTAGTGGGAGGGGCGGCGGGGAGCTGTTTTTT.

The chain is built from TRBV5-1 and TRBJ1-2, with D maybe TRBD1 (5 bases). Germline assignment: CDR1 SGHRS and CDR2 YFSETQ. Trimming cost V 4 bases and J 4 bases, with 14 bases left between them. The CDR3 is made up of 14 amino acids. The CDR3 here is CASSPSGGPYGYTF. DNA of the CDR3: TGCGCCAGCAGCCCAAGCGGGGGTCCCTATGGCTACACCTTC.

The rearrangement links TRBV5-1 to TRBJ2-1; 14 nucleotides align to TRBD2. From germline, CDR1 is SGHRS and CDR2 YFSETQ. The J segment lost 2 bases and the V segment lost 5 bases, leaving 9 bases of the junction unmatched. The CDR3 spans 18 residues. CDR3 nucleotides: TGCGCCAGCAGTTCCGGGACTAGCGGGAGAGGGGCCTACAATGAGCAGTTCTTC. Translated: CASSSGTSGRGAYNEQFF. Looking up the rest from reference TRBV5-1 and TRBJ2-1 gives the full variable domain: KAGVTQTPRYLIKTRGQQVTLSCSPISGHRSVSWYQQTPGQGLQFLFEYFSETQRNKGNFPGRFSGRQFSNSRSEMNVSTLELGDSALYLCASSSGTSGRGAYNEQFFGPGTRLTVL.

This rearrangement joins TRBV7-6 to TRBJ2-2; D might be TRBD1 (5 bases). V shed 7 bases and J shed 5 bases, with 11 bases lying between them. Germline CDR1 reads SGHVS; CDR2 reads FNYEAQ. The CDR3 is made up of 13 amino acids. CDR3: CASIVRETGELFF. CDR3 DNA: TGTGCCAGCATCGTCAGGGAAACCGGGGAGCTGTTTTTT.

The chain recombines TRBV5-1 with TRBJ2-3; 7 nucleotides align to TRBD2. V dropped 1 base and J dropped 5; count of bases not matched to a gene: 7. Germline CDR1 and CDR2: SGHRS and YFSETQ. The CDR3 loop spans 15 amino acids. The CDR3 DNA sequence: TGCGCCAGCAGCTTGAGTGGGAGGGAAATAGATACGCAGTATTTT. Its protein is CASSLSGREIDTQYF.

The V gene is TRBV7-2, the J gene TRBJ2-3, with a possible D match to TRBD1 (5 bases). With 3 bases removed from V and 2 bases from J, the gap between germline ends came to 9 bases. Germline V CDR1 and CDR2: SGHTA, FQGNSA. The CDR3 is made up of 14 amino acids. The CDR3 region is CASSLGPATDTQYF. The CDR3 coding sequence is TGTGCCAGCAGCTTGGGGCCAGCCACAGATACGCAGTATTTT. The full variable domain, in which reference TRBV7-2 and TRBJ2-3 provide the parts outside the CDR3, is GAGVSQSPSNKVTEKGKDVELRCDPISGHTALYWYRQSLGQGLEFLIYFQGNSAPDKSGLPSDRFSAERTGGSVSTLTIQRTQQEDSAVYLCASSLGPATDTQYFGPGTRLTVL.

The V call is TRBV19, the J call TRBJ1-1, with a weak D call TRBD1 (6 bases). Germline V gene lookup returns CDR1 LNHDA and CDR2 SQIVND (reference sequence). The CDR3 contains 13 residues. The V end lost 3 bases, the J end lost 5 bases, and 10 bases lay between the germline ends. The CDR3 reads CASSMKTGTEAFF. In nucleotides, the CDR3 is TGTGCCAGTAGTATGAAAACAGGGACTGAAGCTTTCTTT.

The chain is built from TRBV7-3 and TRBJ2-1, with 14 bases that match TRBD2. Losses at the gene ends were 5 bases for V and 8 bases for J; bases not matched to a gene: 8. Germline V gene sequence: CDR1 SGHTA, CDR2 FQGTGA. The CDR3 loop spans 16 amino acids. The CDR3 reads CASSARTSGRSDEQFF. CDR3 in DNA: TGTGCCAGCAGCGCTAGGACTAGCGGGAGGTCAGATGAGCAGTTCTTC. Full variable domain (outside the CDR3, taken from reference TRBV7-3 and TRBJ2-1): GAGVSQTPSNKVTEKGKYVELRCDPISGHTALYWYRQSLGQGPEFLIYFQGTGAADDSGLPNDRFFAVRPEGSVSTLKIQRTERGDSAVYLCASSARTSGRSDEQFFGPGTRLTVL.

The chain combines TRBV5-6 with TRBJ1-4; TRBD1 matches at 7 bases. This CDR3 is built from 16 residues. J lost 0 bases, V lost 4 bases, and 6 bases had no gene match. Germline lookup yields CDR1 SGHDT and CDR2 YYEEEE. CDR3 DNA: TGTGCCAGCAGCCCCAGACAGGGTGCAACTAATGAAAAACTGTTTTTT. It encodes CASSPRQGATNEKLFF.

V gene TRBV18 combines with J gene TRBJ2-1; perhaps TRBD2 as D (6 bases). This CDR3 spans 17 amino acids. The ends were cut back, 3 bases at V and 5 bases at J, with 20 bases in the middle. Looked up from germline, CDR1 is KGHSH and CDR2 is LQKENI. Here the CDR3 reads CASSPAGLRIPNNEQFF. The CDR3 coding sequence is TGTGCCAGCTCACCCGCGGGACTCCGGATACCAAACAATGAGCAGTTCTTC.